A selection of T cell receptor beta chains follows, all from one sample in a study of cytomegalovirus exposure and HLA in healthy donors. Method: immunoSEQ multiplex PCR; TCRdb's copy keeps in-frame clones and lacks some. The sample yields more than 95,000 clones, 79% seen once. The sequencing input was PBMCs. The source is a man over 45 in good health and CMV-seropositive. CDR3s include the opening cysteine and the closing phenylalanine or tryptophan. The order of the fields is V gene, D gene, clone size, J gene, CDR3 DNA, CDR3 protein. D genes are given only for firm matches. Clone size is not always given. Where it is, it says once, few, many or a class for expanded clones.

v_gene: TRBV7-9; d_gene: NA; abundance: NA; j_gene: TRBJ1-2; CDR3nt: TGTGCCAGCAGCTCAAGGGGTGATGTGGGCTATGGCTACACCTTC; CDR3aa: CASSSRGDVGYGYTF
v_gene: TRBV9; d_gene: NA; abundance: NA; j_gene: TRBJ1-3; CDR3nt: TGTGCCAGCAGCGAGCCGACAGGTCCCCTCTTCTCTGGAAACACCATATATTTT; CDR3aa: CASSEPTGPLFSGNTIYF
v_gene: TRBV4-1; d_gene: TRBD2; abundance: NA; j_gene: TRBJ2-7; CDR3nt: TGCGCCAGCAGCCAGGGGACTAGCTACTACGAGCAGTACTTC; CDR3aa: CASSQGTSYYEQYF
v_gene: TRBV18; d_gene: NA; abundance: once; j_gene: TRBJ2-2; CDR3nt: TGTGCCAGCTCACCTGAGACAGCCGTAATTACCGGGGAGCTGTTTTTT; CDR3aa: CASSPETAVITGELFF
v_gene: TRBV7-9; d_gene: NA; abundance: NA; j_gene: TRBJ1-5; CDR3nt: TGTGCCAGCAGCTTAGAGGACAGTCAGCCCCAGCATTTT; CDR3aa: CASSLEDSQPQHF
v_gene: TRBV4-1; d_gene: NA; abundance: NA; j_gene: TRBJ1-1; CDR3nt: TGCGCCAGCAGCCGAGGGGGTACTGAAGCTTTCTTT; CDR3aa: CASSRGGTEAFF
v_gene: TRBV6-5; d_gene: NA; abundance: NA; j_gene: TRBJ1-2; CDR3nt: TGTGCCAGCAGTTACCACAGGATTAACTATGGCTACACCTTC; CDR3aa: CASSYHRINYGYTF
v_gene: TRBV5-1; d_gene: NA; abundance: NA; j_gene: TRBJ2-1; CDR3nt: TGCGCCAGCAGCCCGGACAATGAGCAGTTCTTC; CDR3aa: CASSPDNEQFF
v_gene: TRBV10-3; d_gene: TRBD2; abundance: NA; j_gene: TRBJ2-2; CDR3nt: TGTGCCATCACCAGAGTGGCGGGAGGGAACACCGGGGAGCTGTTTTTT; CDR3aa: CAITRVAGGNTGELFF
v_gene: TRBV6-6; d_gene: NA; abundance: NA; j_gene: TRBJ2-7; CDR3nt: TGTGCCAGCAGTTACTCGATCCGCGATTACGTGCAGTACTTC; CDR3aa: CASSYSIRDYVQYF
v_gene: TRBV6-1; d_gene: NA; abundance: few; j_gene: TRBJ2-6; CDR3nt: TGTGCCAGCAGGCCGGTGTCTGGGGCCAACGTCCTGACTTTC; CDR3aa: CASRPVSGANVLTF
v_gene: TRBV11-2; d_gene: TRBD1; abundance: NA; j_gene: TRBJ2-7; CDR3nt: TGTGCCAGCAGCTCAAAAGGGACAGGAACCTACGAGCAGTACTTC; CDR3aa: CASSSKGTGTYEQYF
v_gene: TRBV27; d_gene: TRBD1; abundance: NA; j_gene: TRBJ1-2; CDR3nt: TGTGCCAGCAGTAAAGGGACAGGGACAGACTATGGCTACACCTTC; CDR3aa: CASSKGTGTDYGYTF
v_gene: TRBV7-2; d_gene: TRBD1; abundance: NA; j_gene: TRBJ1-5; CDR3nt: TGTGCCAGCAGCTTCAGGACAGGGGTCTCCCGAAATCAGCCCCAGCATTTT; CDR3aa: CASSFRTGVSRNQPQHF
v_gene: TRBV11-2; d_gene: NA; abundance: NA; j_gene: TRBJ2-1; CDR3nt: TGTGCCAGCAGCTTAAAGGCGGTAGGTGACTTTGAGCAGTTCTTC; CDR3aa: CASSLKAVGDFEQFF
v_gene: TRBV10-2; d_gene: TRBD1; abundance: NA; j_gene: TRBJ2-7; CDR3nt: TGCGCCAGCAGGGAATCGACAGGGGTCGAGCAGTACTTC; CDR3aa: CASRESTGVEQYF
v_gene: TRBV5-1; d_gene: NA; abundance: few; j_gene: TRBJ1-5; CDR3nt: TGCGCCAGCAGCTTGGATGGGCAGAACAATCAGCCCCAGCATTTT; CDR3aa: CASSLDGQNNQPQHF
v_gene: TRBV5-1; d_gene: NA; abundance: NA; j_gene: TRBJ1-1; CDR3nt: TGCGCCAGCAGCTTAGAGCAGGAAACTGAAGCTTTCTTT; CDR3aa: CASSLEQETEAFF
v_gene: TRBV5-6; d_gene: TRBD2; abundance: NA; j_gene: TRBJ2-1; CDR3nt: TGTGCCAGCAGCGATAGCGGGAGGCAGTTCTTC; CDR3aa: CASSDSGRQFF
v_gene: TRBV6-5; d_gene: NA; abundance: NA; j_gene: TRBJ2-7; CDR3nt: TGTGCCAGCAAGGGGACACACTACGAGCAGTACTTC; CDR3aa: CASKGTHYEQYF
v_gene: TRBV19; d_gene: NA; abundance: NA; j_gene: TRBJ2-6; CDR3nt: TGTGCCAGTCGATTGAGGGTTTCCTCTGGGGCCAACGTCCTGACTTTC; CDR3aa: CASRLRVSSGANVLTF
v_gene: TRBV5-1; d_gene: TRBD2; abundance: once; j_gene: TRBJ2-1; CDR3nt: TGCGCCAGCAGCTTGGCTACCGGGACTAGCGGGTATAATGAGCAGTTCTTC; CDR3aa: CASSLATGTSGYNEQFF
v_gene: TRBV10-3; d_gene: NA; abundance: NA; j_gene: TRBJ2-3; CDR3nt: TGTGCCATCAGTGAGACGGGTGATTCAAATACGCAGTATTTT; CDR3aa: CAISETGDSNTQYF
v_gene: TRBV7-2; d_gene: NA; abundance: NA; j_gene: TRBJ1-2; CDR3nt: TGTGCCAGCACCCCTGGGTTGGGGGGTGACGACTATGGCTACACCTTC; CDR3aa: CASTPGLGGDDYGYTF
v_gene: TRBV25-1; d_gene: TRBD1; abundance: NA; j_gene: TRBJ2-2; CDR3nt: TGTGCCAGCAGTGCACAGACAGGGGACGGGGAGCTGTTTTTT; CDR3aa: CASSAQTGDGELFF
v_gene: TRBV7-9; d_gene: NA; abundance: NA; j_gene: TRBJ2-7; CDR3nt: TGTGCCAGCACCGCAGCCGGGTTCTCCTACGAGCAGTACTTC; CDR3aa: CASTAAGFSYEQYF
v_gene: TRBV7-9; d_gene: NA; abundance: NA; j_gene: TRBJ2-3; CDR3nt: TGTGCCAGCAGCTTAGGACCCAGCGCGACGCAGTATTTT; CDR3aa: CASSLGPSATQYF
v_gene: TRBV5-4; d_gene: NA; abundance: NA; j_gene: TRBJ2-3; CDR3nt: TGTGCCAGCAGCTTGCCGGGAGCCTCAGGAGATACGCAGTATTTT; CDR3aa: CASSLPGASGDTQYF
v_gene: TRBV19; d_gene: NA; abundance: NA; j_gene: TRBJ2-7; CDR3nt: TGTGCCAGTAGTCTCAGGGCCTCTGTAGACGAGCAGTACTTC; CDR3aa: CASSLRASVDEQYF
v_gene: TRBV4-3; d_gene: TRBD2; abundance: NA; j_gene: TRBJ2-1; CDR3nt: TGCGCCAGCAGCCAAGATCGACTAGCGGGCAATGAGCAGTTCTTC; CDR3aa: CASSQDRLAGNEQFF
v_gene: TRBV6-5; d_gene: TRBD1; abundance: NA; j_gene: TRBJ2-7; CDR3nt: TGTGCCAGCAGTTACTCGGGGACAGGGGGCTACGAGCAGTACTTC; CDR3aa: CASSYSGTGGYEQYF
v_gene: TRBV19; d_gene: NA; abundance: NA; j_gene: TRBJ1-4; CDR3nt: TGTGCCAGTAGCCCGGGTGAAAAACTGTTTTTT; CDR3aa: CASSPGEKLFF
v_gene: TRBV6-5; d_gene: NA; abundance: few; j_gene: TRBJ1-2; CDR3nt: TGTGCCAGCAGTTACTCGGGAGTTAACTATGGCTACACCTTC; CDR3aa: CASSYSGVNYGYTF
v_gene: TRBV5-1; d_gene: TRBD1; abundance: NA; j_gene: TRBJ1-3; CDR3nt: TGCGCCAGCAGCTTGCTAACCCCAGGGGGCTCTGGAAACACCATATATTTT; CDR3aa: CASSLLTPGGSGNTIYF
v_gene: TRBV7-3; d_gene: TRBD2; abundance: NA; j_gene: TRBJ2-2; CDR3nt: TGTGCCAGCAGCTCGGGACTAGCCACCGGGGAGCTGTTTTTT; CDR3aa: CASSSGLATGELFF
v_gene: TRBV11-2; d_gene: TRBD2; abundance: NA; j_gene: TRBJ2-3; CDR3nt: TGTGCCAGCAGCTTAGATCGACTAGCGGGAGGAGGAAATACGCAGTATTTT; CDR3aa: CASSLDRLAGGGNTQYF
v_gene: TRBV28; d_gene: TRBD2; abundance: few; j_gene: TRBJ2-7; CDR3nt: TGTGCCAGCAGTTTGATAGGGAGGGCCTACGAGCAGTACTTC; CDR3aa: CASSLIGRAYEQYF
v_gene: TRBV14; d_gene: TRBD2; abundance: NA; j_gene: TRBJ2-1; CDR3nt: TGTGCCAGCAGCCGTATACTAGCGGGAGGTAACAATGAGCAGTTCTTC; CDR3aa: CASSRILAGGNNEQFF
v_gene: TRBV5-6; d_gene: NA; abundance: NA; j_gene: TRBJ1-1; CDR3nt: TGTGCCAGCAGCCTTCGACAGAGGAACACTGAAGCTTTCTTT; CDR3aa: CASSLRQRNTEAFF
v_gene: TRBV10-2; d_gene: TRBD1; abundance: NA; j_gene: TRBJ1-1; CDR3nt: TGCGCCAGCATGTACAGGGGTACTGAAGCTTTCTTT; CDR3aa: CASMYRGTEAFF
v_gene: TRBV5-1; d_gene: NA; abundance: NA; j_gene: TRBJ2-3; CDR3nt: TGCGCCAGCAGCTTTAACACAGATACGCAGTATTTT; CDR3aa: CASSFNTDTQYF